These 11 T cell receptor beta chains were all obtained from the same sample, sequenced in a study of response to subunit inactivated influenza vaccine. MiXCR was run by TCRdb on the RT-PCR reads, yielding one entry per CDR3 protein. Among approximately 730,000 distinct CDR3 sequences listed, around 13% were seen once. The source was PBMCs from blood, collected less than 15 days before vaccination. Receptors were obtained from a man between 50 and 59 years old who received an inactivated influenza vaccine.

The table lists this clonotype with a few counts. The chain uses TRBV4-2 and TRBJ2-1, with D uncertain. This CDR3 is 13 amino acids long. V was clipped by 0 bases and J by 10 bases, with 10 bases between them. Germline CDR1 LGHNA, CDR2 YNFKEQ. The CDR3 protein is CASSQDFGEEQFF. Here the CDR3 DNA reads TGTGCCAGCAGCCAAGATTTTGGCGAGGAGCAGTTCTTC.

The chain carries TRBV18 and TRBJ1-1; the D gene is possibly TRBD1 (5 bases). The CDR3 is 13 residues long. CDR1 and CDR2 from the germline V gene are KGHSH and LQKENI. Trimming removed 3 bases at V and 3 bases at J, with 8 bases between. The CDR3: CASSPGPYTEAFF. The CDR3 coding sequence is TGTGCCAGCTCACCGGGACCCTACACTGAAGCTTTCTTT.

The rearrangement uses TRBV13 and TRBJ2-3; 12 bases line up with TRBD2. The length of the CDR3 is 22 residues. Germline V lookup: CDR1 PRHDT, CDR2 FYEKMQ (reference sequence). The J segment lost 0 bases and the V segment lost 4 bases, leaving 20 bases of the junction unmatched. As DNA, the CDR3 is TGTGCCAGCAGCTGGGGAAGAAGGCCGGGACTAGCGGGTCTACTTAGCACAGATACGCAGTATTTT. It specifies CASSWGRRPGLAGLLSTDTQYF.

This clonotype was counted at least ten times. The genes are TRBV12-3 or TRBV12-4 and TRBJ2-6; perhaps TRBD1 as D (6 bases). The CDR3 contains 21 residues. Trimming took 3 bases from V and 0 from J, leaving 24 bases between them. The CDR3 protein is CASSFMVPGTPRASGANVLTF. CDR3 sequence (DNA): TGTGCCAGCAGTTTTATGGTCCCCGGGACACCCCGGGCCTCTGGGGCCAACGTCCTGACTTTC.

The chain recombines TRBV24-1 with TRBJ2-5; tentatively, D is TRBD1 or TRBD2 (5 bases each). The germline V gene encodes CDR1 KGHDR and CDR2 SFDVKD. Deletions cut 6 bases from V and 5 bases from J, with 15 bases between. This CDR3 has 14 amino acids. CDR3 sequence (DNA): TGTGCCACCAGTTCCTGGGGGAAGGTGGAGACCCAGTACTTC. Its protein product is CATSSWGKVETQYF.

This clonotype was counted ten times or more. The CDR3 DNA follows: TGTGCCAGCAGCCTCCGGACTAGCGACTACAATGAGCAGTTCTTC. It is translated as CASSLRTSDYNEQFF. The rearrangement links TRBV7-2 to TRBJ2-1; 9 bases agree with TRBD2. The CDR3 sequence is 15 residues long. CDR1 and CDR2 (germline): SGHTA, FQGNSA. Trimming at V came to 5 bases and at J to 3 bases, leaving 5 bases not matched to a gene. The full variable domain, rest sourced from reference TRBV7-2 and TRBJ2-1, is GAGVSQSPSNKVTEKGKDVELRCDPISGHTALYWYRQSLGQGLEFLIYFQGNSAPDKSGLPSDRFSAERTGGSVSTLTIQRTQQEDSAVYLCASSLRTSDYNEQFFGPGTRLTVL.

This clonotype appeared a few times. The chain carries TRBV12-3 or TRBV12-4 and TRBJ1-6; tentatively, D is TRBD1 (5 bases). This CDR3 has 17 amino acids. The V end lost 4 bases, the J end lost 0 bases, and 13 bases lay between the germline ends. Written as DNA, the CDR3 is TGTGCCAGCAGTTCGGGACGGATGAGCTCCTATAATTCACCCCTCCACTTT. Translation: CASSSGRMSSYNSPLHF.

This clonotype was seen more than once but under ten times. This chain joins TRBV2 and TRBJ2-1; the D call may be TRBD1 or TRBD2 (6 bases each). V gave up 8 bases and J gave up 5 bases, with 28 bases separating them. This CDR3 is built from 18 residues. Germline CDR1 is SNHLY and CDR2 is FYNNEI. CDR3 loop: CASRGGYLAPTINNEQFF. In DNA form, the CDR3 reads TGTGCCAGCCGAGGGGGGTATTTGGCACCAACTATCAACAATGAGCAGTTCTTC.

This clonotype appeared a few times. The chain uses TRBV20-1 and TRBJ2-7; D unresolved. This CDR3 is built from 14 residues. Trimming took 1 base from V and 6 from J, leaving 16 bases between them. Germline V lookup: CDR1 DFQATT, CDR2 SNEGSKA (reference sequence). CDR3 protein: CSARVPGTIFEQYF. The CDR3 DNA sequence: TGCAGTGCTAGAGTACCCGGCACTATTTTCGAGCAGTACTTC.

In its sample, this clonotype was seen a few times. The J gene is TRBJ1-6, the V gene TRBV4-3; possible D gene TRBD1, 5 bases. Germline V lookup: CDR1 LGHNA, CDR2 YSLEER. CDR3 length: 15 residues. The germline V and J ends were trimmed by 0 bases and 8 bases, with 11 bases remaining between them. CDR3 DNA: TGCGCCAGCAGCCAAGATCGGGACGCCTATTCACCCCTCCACTTT. This encodes CASSQDRDAYSPLHF.

This clonotype has only a few counts. This chain joins TRBV30 and TRBJ2-2; possible D gene TRBD2, 6 bases. The CDR3 covers 15 residues. Per germline, CDR1 GTSNPN and CDR2 SVGIG (reference sequence). Trimming cost V 3 bases and J 1 base, with 12 bases left between them. CDR3 coding DNA: TGTGCCTGGAGCCCTCGGGGGTTGAACACCGGGGAGCTGTTTTTT. This sequence encodes CAWSPRGLNTGELFF.